Included here is one T cell receptor beta chain sequence, with context. Antigen unknown. V was shortened by 6 bases and J by 5 bases, with 14 bases between the two germline ends. The CDR3 contains 14 residues. This specimen belongs to a study of post-analysis software for immune sequencing data. Unique molecular identifiers had been added to the TCR beta cDNA libraries. The source material, about 0.9 to 10 million T cells, gave rise to roughly 0.5 million cDNA molecules. TCRdb analysed the PCR reads with MiXCR anew, one entry per CDR3 protein. The data show about 810,000 distinct CDR3 sequences, around 50% seen once. Study-level results: Pronounced co-clustering by F measure was evident among identically batched samples. Versus controls, multiple sclerosis patients showed significantly lower diversity (normalized Chao1). Roughly 5 TRBV segments, TRBV5-6, TRBV5-1 and TRBV20-1 among them, were found more frequent in patients than controls.

V is TRBV12-3 or TRBV12-4 and J is TRBJ2-1; weak D call: TRBD2 (6 bases). Sequenced sample: blood. This sequence originates from a girl aged 10 to 17 with multiple sclerosis. DNA for the CDR3: TGTGCCAGCAGGCCGGACTACCCCCACAATGAGCAGTTCTTC. Its translation: CASRPDYPHNEQFF.